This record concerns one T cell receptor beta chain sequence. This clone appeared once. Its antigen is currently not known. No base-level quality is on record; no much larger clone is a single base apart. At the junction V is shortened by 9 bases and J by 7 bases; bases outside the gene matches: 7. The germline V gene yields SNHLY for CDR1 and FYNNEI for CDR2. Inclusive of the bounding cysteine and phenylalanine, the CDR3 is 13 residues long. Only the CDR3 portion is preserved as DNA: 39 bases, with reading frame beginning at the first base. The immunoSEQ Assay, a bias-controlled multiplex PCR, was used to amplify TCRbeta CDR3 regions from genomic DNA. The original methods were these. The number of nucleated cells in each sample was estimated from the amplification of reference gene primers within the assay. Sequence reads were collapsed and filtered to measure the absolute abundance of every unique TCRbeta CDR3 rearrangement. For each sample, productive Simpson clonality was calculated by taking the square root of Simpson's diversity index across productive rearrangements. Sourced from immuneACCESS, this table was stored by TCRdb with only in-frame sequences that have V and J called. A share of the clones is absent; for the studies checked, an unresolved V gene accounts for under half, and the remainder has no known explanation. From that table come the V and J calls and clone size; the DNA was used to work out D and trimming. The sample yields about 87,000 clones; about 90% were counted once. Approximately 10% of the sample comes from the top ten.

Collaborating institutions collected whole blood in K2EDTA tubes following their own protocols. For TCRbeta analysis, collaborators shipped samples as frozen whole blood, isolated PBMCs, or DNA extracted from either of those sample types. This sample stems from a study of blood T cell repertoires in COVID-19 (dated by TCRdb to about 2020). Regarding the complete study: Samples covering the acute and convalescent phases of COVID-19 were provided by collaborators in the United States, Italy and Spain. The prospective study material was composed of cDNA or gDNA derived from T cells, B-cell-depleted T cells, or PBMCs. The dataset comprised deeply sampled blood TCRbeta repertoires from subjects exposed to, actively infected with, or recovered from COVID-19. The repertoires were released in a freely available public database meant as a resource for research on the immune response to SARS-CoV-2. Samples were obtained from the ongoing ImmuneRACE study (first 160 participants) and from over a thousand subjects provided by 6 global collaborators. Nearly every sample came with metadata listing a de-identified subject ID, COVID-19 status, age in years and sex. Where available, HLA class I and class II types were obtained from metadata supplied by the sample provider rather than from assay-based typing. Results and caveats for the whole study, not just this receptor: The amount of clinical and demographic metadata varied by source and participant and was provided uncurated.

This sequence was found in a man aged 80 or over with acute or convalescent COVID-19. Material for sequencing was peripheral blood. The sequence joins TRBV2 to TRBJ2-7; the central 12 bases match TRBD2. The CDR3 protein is CASLAGGRGEQYF. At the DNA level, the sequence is TGTGCCAGTCTAGCGGGGGGGCGCGGAGAGCAGTACTTC.